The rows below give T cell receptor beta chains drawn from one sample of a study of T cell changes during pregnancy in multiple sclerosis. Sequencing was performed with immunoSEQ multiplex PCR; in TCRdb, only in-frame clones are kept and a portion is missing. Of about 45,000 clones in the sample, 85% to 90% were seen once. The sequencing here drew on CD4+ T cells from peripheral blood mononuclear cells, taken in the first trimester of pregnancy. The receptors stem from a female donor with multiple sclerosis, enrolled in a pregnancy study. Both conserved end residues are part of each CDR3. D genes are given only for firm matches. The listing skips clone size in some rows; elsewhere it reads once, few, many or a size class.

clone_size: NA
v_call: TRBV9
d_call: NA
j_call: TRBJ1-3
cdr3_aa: CASSVEEWADSGNTIYF
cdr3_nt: TGTGCCAGCAGCGTAGAGGAATGGGCAGACTCTGGAAACACCATATATTTT

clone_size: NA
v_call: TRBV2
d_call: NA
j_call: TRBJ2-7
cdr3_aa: CASGRVVGSYEQYF
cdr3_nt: TGTGCCAGCGGCCGGGTAGTCGGCTCCTACGAGCAGTACTTC

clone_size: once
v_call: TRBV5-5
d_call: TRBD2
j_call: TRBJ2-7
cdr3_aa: CASSPLAGGQGASKQYF
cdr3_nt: TGTGCCAGCTCCCCGCTAGCGGGAGGGCAAGGAGCGAGTAAGCAGTACTTC

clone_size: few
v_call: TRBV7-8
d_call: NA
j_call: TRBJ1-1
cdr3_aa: CASSLVSSVQGNTEAFF
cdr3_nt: TGTGCCAGCAGCTTAGTATCCTCTGTACAGGGGAACACTGAAGCTTTCTTT

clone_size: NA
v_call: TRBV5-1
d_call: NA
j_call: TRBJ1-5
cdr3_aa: CASSFIGGAQPQHF
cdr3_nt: TGCGCCAGCAGCTTCATAGGAGGGGCCCAGCCCCAGCATTTT

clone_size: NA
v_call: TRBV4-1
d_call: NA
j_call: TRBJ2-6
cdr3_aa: CASRVIGRGASGANVLTF
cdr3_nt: TGCGCCAGCAGGGTGATCGGCAGGGGAGCATCTGGGGCCAACGTCCTGACTTTC

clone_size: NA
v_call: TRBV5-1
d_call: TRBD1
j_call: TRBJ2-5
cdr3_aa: CASSYRRGQGNQETQYF
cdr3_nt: TGCGCCAGCAGCTACCGACGAGGACAGGGAAACCAAGAGACCCAGTACTTC

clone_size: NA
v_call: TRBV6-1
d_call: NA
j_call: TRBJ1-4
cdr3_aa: CASSEEQFATNEKLFF
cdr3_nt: TGTGCCAGCAGTGAAGAACAGTTTGCAACTAATGAAAAACTGTTTTTT

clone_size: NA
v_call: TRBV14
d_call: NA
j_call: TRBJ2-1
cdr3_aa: CASSQRGGWGNEQFF
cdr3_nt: TGTGCCAGCAGCCAACGTGGCGGGTGGGGCAATGAGCAGTTCTTC

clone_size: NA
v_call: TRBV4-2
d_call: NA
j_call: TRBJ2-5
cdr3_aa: CASSQVGQMETQYF
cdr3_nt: TGTGCCAGCAGCCAAGTGGGGCAGATGGAGACCCAGTACTTC

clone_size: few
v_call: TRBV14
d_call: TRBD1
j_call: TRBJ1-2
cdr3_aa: CASSLLGTGENGYTF
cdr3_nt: TGTGCCAGCAGCCTATTGGGGACAGGGGAGAATGGCTACACCTTC

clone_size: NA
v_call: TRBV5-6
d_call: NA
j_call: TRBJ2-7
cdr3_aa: CASSLFGGNYEQYF
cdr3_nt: TGTGCCAGCAGCTTGTTCGGGGGAAATTACGAGCAGTACTTC

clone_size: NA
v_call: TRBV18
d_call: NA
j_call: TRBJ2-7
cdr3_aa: CASSVKQPGHSQGLYSEQYF
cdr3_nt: TGTGCCAGCTCAGTTAAACAGCCGGGACACAGCCAGGGACTATACTCCGAGCAGTACTTC

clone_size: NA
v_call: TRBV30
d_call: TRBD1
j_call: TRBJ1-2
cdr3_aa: CAWSVGDRANYGYTF
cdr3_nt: TGTGCCTGGAGTGTAGGGGACAGGGCTAACTATGGCTACACCTTC